This T cell receptor beta chain was recorded in a study of blood T cell repertoires in COVID-19. About the research overall: The origin of the acute and convalescent COVID-19 samples was the United States, Italy and Spain.

Germline V CDR1 and CDR2: MRHNA, SNTAGT. Trimming cost V 3 bases and J 1 base, with 9 bases left between them. This CDR3 is 14 amino acids long. In the original processing: Estimates of nucleated cell counts were drawn from the amplification of reference gene primers. The data were produced by immunoSEQ multiplex PCR, yet TCRdb's version contains in-frame clones alone and is incomplete. D and trimming come from the DNA, and the V and J calls and clone size come from that table. Of more than 350,000 clones detected, around 87% appear once; the ten largest clones hold approximately 9.3%. The receptor's source is a woman between 50 and 59 years old who had recovered from COVID-19. The sample consisted of PBMCs or T cells enriched from blood (not recorded which). V and J are TRBV6-4 and TRBJ1-1; unclear D gene. In nucleotides, the CDR3 is TGTGCCAGCAGTGAAACTTCTAGGAACACTGAAGCTTTCTTT. This encodes CASSETSRNTEAFF.